This TCR beta chain was sequenced during a study of T cells expressing NK-cell markers (dated by TCRdb to 2019 to 2021). Turning to the overall study: In sorted CD3+CD56+NKG2C+, CD3+CD56+NKG2C- and CD3+CD56-NKG2C+ T-cell subsets from about 8 donors, TCR beta-chain repertoires were profiled. The libraries were sequenced on Illumina HiSeq 2000/2500, MiSeq or NextSeq, producing 2 x 150 bp reads. All eight donors whose samples were sequenced were randomly selected healthy volunteers, three of them men and five women. Among the eight sequenced donors, seven were HCMV-seropositive and one was HCMV-seronegative.

The sequencer was an Illumina HiSeq 2000. The TCR beta cDNA libraries were made using 5'RACE template switching, a step that added both a universal primer site and unique molecular identifiers. cDNA synthesis was primed from the TCR beta constant segment, followed by two successive PCR amplification steps. In the original analysis: MIGEC was used to demultiplex reads and group reads by UMI, and MiTCR was used to assemble and quantify clonotypes. To exclude erroneous sequences, any TCR cDNA sequence not supported by at least two reads was discarded. The tcR package was used for downstream repertoire analysis, and clonotypes were matched across fractions by CDR3 nucleotide sequence plus V segment. VDJmatch was used to annotate antigen specificity against VDJdb, with one amino acid substitution in CDR3 allowed. TCRdb reprocessed the reads, reporting each CDR3 protein sequence once and no DNA. TCRdb's processing, not the authors' own work, is the source of the V and J calls. The sample's clone listing holds about 21,000 distinct CDR3 sequences. In total, the top ten clones hold approximately 53% of the sample.

As concerns this clonotype: No cognate antigen has been identified for it.

To determine HCMV serostatus, a commercial ELISA kit was used to detect HCMV-specific IgG in serum. Peripheral blood mononuclear cells were isolated from blood by Ficoll density gradient centrifugation. Per the germline V gene, MGHRA is the CDR1 and YSYEKL is the CDR2. The cysteine opens and the phenylalanine closes a CDR3 of 18 amino acids. No DNA is listed. Broader findings and caveats from the paper: Those dominant clonotypes were again the most abundant among CD3+CD56-NKG2C+ cells in a few donors, at roughly 25-60.1%. It remained unclear whether the expanded NKG2C-expressing T cell clones were specific for HCMV antigens. In over 5 donors, the dominant CD3+CD56+NKG2C+ clonotypes were among the top 10 CD8+ clonotypes and accounted for roughly 1.0-7.0% of CD8+ T cells.

Recombination joined TRBV4-1 with TRBJ2-2; no DNA is available, so the TRBD2 call from TCRdb remains unchecked. The sequencing input was blood T cells: a sorted CD56 or NKG2C T cell subset, CD4+ or CD8+ T cells, or bulk PBMC T cells (not recorded which). This clonotype was obtained from a man aged 18-75 years in good health. The CDR3 protein: CASSPAGQRISNTGELFF.